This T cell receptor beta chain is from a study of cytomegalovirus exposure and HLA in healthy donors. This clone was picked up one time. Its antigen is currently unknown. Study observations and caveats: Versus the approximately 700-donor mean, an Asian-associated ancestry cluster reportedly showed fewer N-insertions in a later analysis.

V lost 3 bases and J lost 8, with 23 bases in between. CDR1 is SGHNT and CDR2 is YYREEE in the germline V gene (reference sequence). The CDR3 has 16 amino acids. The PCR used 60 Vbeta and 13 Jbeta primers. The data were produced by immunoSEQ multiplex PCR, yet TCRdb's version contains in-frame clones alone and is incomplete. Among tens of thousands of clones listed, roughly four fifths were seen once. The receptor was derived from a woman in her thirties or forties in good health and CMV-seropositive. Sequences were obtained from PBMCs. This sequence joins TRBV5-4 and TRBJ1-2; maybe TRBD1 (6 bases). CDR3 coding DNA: TGTGCCAGCAGCTCATACTCGAGCTACAGGGTCGGGGGCTACACCTTC. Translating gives CASSSYSSYRVGGYTF.